The clone carrying this TCR beta chain was recorded a few times. Its target is not known. MiXCR, applied by TCRdb to the reads, yields one record per CDR3 protein. Here the sample spans roughly 80,000 distinct CDR3 sequences, 35% to 50% being singletons. The CDR3 covers 17 residues. Trimming stripped 0 bases from V and 3 bases from J, with 17 bases between. Germline CDR1 reads LNHDA; CDR2 reads SQIVND (reference sequence). The data derive from a study of T cell repertoires in cytomegalovirus infection. Overall study findings and caveats: Summed frequency of public TCR beta families distinguished CMV carriers with the relevant HLA.

The sequence was collected from a human donor in good health (CMV status not recorded). Some clones in this sample may be carry-over from other donors' samples. The chain uses TRBV19 and TRBJ1-2; D is undetermined. Sequencing was performed on CD8+ T cells from cultured PBMCs, taken from culture after CMV antigen stimulation. The CDR3 coding sequence is TGTGCCAGTAGTATAGATCGTACTGGTGTGGGGTACTATGGCTACACCTTC. It specifies CASSIDRTGVGYYGYTF.